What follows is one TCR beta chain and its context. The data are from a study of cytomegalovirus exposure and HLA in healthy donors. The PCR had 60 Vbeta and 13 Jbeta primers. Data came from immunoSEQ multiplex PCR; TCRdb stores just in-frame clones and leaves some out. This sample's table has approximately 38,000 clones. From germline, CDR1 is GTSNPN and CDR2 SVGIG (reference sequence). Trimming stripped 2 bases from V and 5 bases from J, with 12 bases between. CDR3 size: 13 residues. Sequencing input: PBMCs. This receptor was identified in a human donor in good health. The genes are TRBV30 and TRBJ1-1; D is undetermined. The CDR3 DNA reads TGTGCCTGGAGTCTAGTTTATCCGACTGAAGCTTTCTTT. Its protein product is CAWSLVYPTEAFF.